The 8 T cell receptor beta chains given below trace back to one sample, sequenced in a study of CD8 T cells in Susac syndrome. RNA in amounts of roughly 0.45 to 1 ug was reverse transcribed with random hexamers. Each CDR3 protein is one row after TCRdb ran MiXCR on the immunoSEQ multiplex PCR reads. Among 100,000 to 150,000 distinct CDR3 sequences listed, roughly 80% were seen once. The source material was CD8+ T cells from PBMCs. All receptors come from a human donor with multiple sclerosis.

In its sample, this clonotype was seen many times. DNA of the CDR3: TGTGCCAGCAGCTTATTTTCGAACACTGAAGCTTTCTTT. Encoded protein: CASSLFSNTEAFF. The rearrangement joins TRBV7-9 to TRBJ1-1; D unresolved. The CDR3 runs 13 residues. Trimming took 2 bases from V and 1 from J, leaving 5 bases between them. Looked up from germline, CDR1 is SEHNR and CDR2 is FQNEAQ (reference sequence).

The chain uses TRBV5-4 and TRBJ2-1, with D perhaps TRBD2 (6 bases). The CDR3 spans 18 residues. Per germline, CDR1 SGHNT and CDR2 YYREEE (reference sequence). Trimming removed 0 bases from V and 2 bases from J, with 18 bases in between. The CDR3 loop is CASSLASAVWSPYNEQFF. In nucleotides, the CDR3 is TGTGCCAGCAGCTTGGCTAGCGCGGTGTGGAGCCCCTACAATGAGCAGTTCTTC.

This clonotype was seen just once. The rearrangement joins TRBV12-3 or TRBV12-4 to TRBJ2-7; TRBD1 aligns across 10 bases. With 8 bases clipped from V and 5 bases from J, the junction kept 6 bases outside the gene matches. The CDR3 is 13 amino acids. The CDR3 loop reads CASLGTGANEQYF. The CDR3 nucleotides read TGTGCCAGCCTCGGGACAGGGGCGAACGAGCAGTACTTC.

This chain joins TRBV6-5 and TRBJ2-2; D assignment may be TRBD1 or TRBD2 (5 bases each). CDR1 is MNHEY, CDR2 SVGAGI, per germline. Trimming left V 2 bases short and J 6 bases short, with 7 bases between. The CDR3 loop spans 13 amino acids. The CDR3 nucleotides read TGTGCCAGCAGTTACGGGGGTGCCGGGGAGCTGTTTTTT. Translated: CASSYGGAGELFF.

The chain is built from TRBV3-1 and TRBJ2-2, with D perhaps being TRBD1 or TRBD2 (5 bases each). Germline CDR1 LGHDT, CDR2 YNNKEL (reference sequence). The CDR3 is made up of 18 amino acids. Trimming removed 4 bases from V and 0 bases from J, with 18 bases in between. CDR3 DNA: TGTGCCAGCAGCCCGACTAACCGGGACGTCGCGAACACCGGGGAGCTGTTTTTT. It yields the protein CASSPTNRDVANTGELFF.

CDR3 DNA: TGTGCCAGCAGTGAAGCCAAGGGGACTAGCACAGATACGCAGTATTTT. The encoded protein is CASSEAKGTSTDTQYF. This chain links TRBV2 with TRBJ2-3; D may be TRBD2 (6 bases). CDR1 SNHLY and CDR2 FYNNEI come from the germline V gene. The CDR3 is made up of 16 amino acids. Between the trimmed V and J ends, which lost 0 bases and 0 bases, there was a span of 10 bases. Full variable domain (remainder filled in from reference TRBV2 and TRBJ2-3): EPEVTQTPSHQVTQMGQEVILRCVPISNHLYFYWYRQILGQKVEFLVSFYNNEISEKSEIFDDQFSVERPDGSNFTLKIRSTKLEDSAMYFCASSEAKGTSTDTQYFGPGTRLTVL.

J is TRBJ2-5 and V is TRBV12-3 or TRBV12-4, with a tentative D call TRBD1 (6 bases). This CDR3 has 17 amino acids. Trimming pared 3 bases from V and 2 bases from J, leaving 19 bases between. CDR3 sequence reads: CASSFFPPRTDQETQYF. DNA of the CDR3: TGTGCCAGCAGTTTTTTCCCCCCGAGGACAGATCAAGAGACCCAGTACTTC.

The chain combines TRBV27 with TRBJ2-3; no clear D gene. Germline V CDR1 and CDR2: MNHEY, SMNVEV (reference sequence). V lost 8 bases to trimming and J lost 5 bases, with 14 bases between them. The CDR3 length is 13 residues. CDR3 nucleotides: TGTGCCAGCGGAAGGGTCTCAGGAGATACGCAGTATTTT. It translates to CASGRVSGDTQYF.